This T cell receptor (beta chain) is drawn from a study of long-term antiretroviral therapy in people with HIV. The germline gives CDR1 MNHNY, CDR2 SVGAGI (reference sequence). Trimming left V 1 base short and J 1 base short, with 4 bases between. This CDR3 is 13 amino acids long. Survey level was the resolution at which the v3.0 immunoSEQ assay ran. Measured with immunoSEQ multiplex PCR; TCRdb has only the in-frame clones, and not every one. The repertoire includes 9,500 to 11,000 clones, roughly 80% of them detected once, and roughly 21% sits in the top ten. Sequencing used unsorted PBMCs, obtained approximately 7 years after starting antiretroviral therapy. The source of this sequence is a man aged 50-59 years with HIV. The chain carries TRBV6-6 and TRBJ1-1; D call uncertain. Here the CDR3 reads CASSYYGNTEAFF. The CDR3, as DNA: TGTGCCAGCAGTTACTATGGGAACACTGAAGCTTTCTTT.